The 32 T cell receptor beta chains in this list originate from one sample, sequenced in a study of blood T cell repertoires in COVID-19. Method: immunoSEQ multiplex PCR; TCRdb's copy keeps in-frame clones and lacks some. The sample yields 200,000 to 300,000 clones, about four fifths seen once. Sequenced sample: peripheral blood. The origin of the receptors is a man between 45 and 60 years old with acute or convalescent COVID-19.

The chain combines TRBV2 with TRBJ1-1; D is unclear. The CDR3 is 14 residues long. Deletions cut 8 bases from V and 7 bases from J, with 20 bases between. The germline CDR1 and CDR2 sequences are SNHLY and FYNNEI. CDR3 residues: CASLIEVTVSEAFF. The CDR3 DNA follows: TGTGCCAGCCTTATCGAAGTAACAGTGAGTGAAGCTTTCTTT. The variable domain in full, completed from reference TRBV2 and TRBJ1-1, reads EPEVTQTPSHQVTQMGQEVILRCVPISNHLYFYWYRQILGQKVEFLVSFYNNEISEKSEIFDDQFSVERPDGSNFTLKIRSTKLEDSAMYFCASLIEVTVSEAFFGQGTRLTVV.

The chain employs TRBV7-9 and TRBJ2-3, with TRBD2 identical over 11 bases. Germline lookup yields CDR1 SEHNR and CDR2 FQNEAQ (reference sequence). The CDR3 extends over 18 amino acids. V was clipped by 5 bases and J by 0 bases; unmatched bases: 10. The CDR3 sequence: CASSPLYSGGASTDTQYF. For the CDR3, the DNA is TGTGCCAGCAGCCCCCTATATAGCGGGGGGGCGAGCACAGATACGCAGTATTTT.

CDR3: CASSPGGRYTEAFF. Here the CDR3 DNA reads TGTGCCAGCAGCCCCGGGGGAAGGTACACTGAAGCTTTCTTT. The genes are TRBV13 and TRBJ1-1; tentative D call: TRBD1 (5 bases). Germline V gene sequence: CDR1 PRHDT, CDR2 FYEKMQ (reference sequence). Trimming pared 5 bases from V and 3 bases from J, leaving 13 bases between. The CDR3 is 14 residues long.

This chain joins TRBV2 and TRBJ2-1; TRBD2 matches at 11 bases. V was clipped by 5 bases and J by 5 bases; unmatched bases: 5. The CDR3 is 15 amino acids. Looked up from germline, CDR1 is SNHLY and CDR2 is FYNNEI. CDR3: CASSKVAGGNNEQFF. The CDR3 DNA is TGTGCCAGCAGTAAAGTAGCGGGGGGGAACAATGAGCAGTTCTTC.

The chain employs TRBV2 and TRBJ2-4; 7 bases match TRBD1. Germline V gene lookup returns CDR1 SNHLY and CDR2 FYNNEI. This CDR3 is 14 amino acids long. The junction had 11 bases not matched to a gene; V was cut back by 6 bases and J by 9 bases. The CDR3 nucleotides read TGTGCCAGCAGACCTGGGACAGCCGTTAGCATTCAGTACTTC. Translating gives CASRPGTAVSIQYF.

This chain joins TRBV28 and TRBJ2-3; D uncertain. This CDR3 has 13 residues. The V end was cut by 5 bases, the J end by 3 bases, with 9 bases between. Germline loops: CDR1 MDHEN, CDR2 SYDVKM. For the CDR3, the DNA is TGTGCCAGCAGTCCTAGGCCTACAGATACGCAGTATTTT. This encodes CASSPRPTDTQYF.

The chain has TRBV2 and TRBJ2-5; D is possibly TRBD1 (6 bases). In germline, CDR1 is SNHLY, CDR2 FYNNEI. This CDR3 contains 13 residues. Trimming pared 7 bases from V and 5 bases from J, leaving 14 bases between. This CDR3 reads CASKIQGWETQYF. The CDR3 nucleotides are TGTGCCAGCAAGATACAGGGCTGGGAGACCCAGTACTTC.

V and J are TRBV6-5 and TRBJ1-6, with TRBD1 as a possible D gene (5 bases). The V end was cut by 0 bases, the J end by 7 bases, with 13 bases between. The CDR3 is made up of 16 amino acids. Germline V gene lookup returns CDR1 MNHEY and CDR2 SVGAGI. The CDR3 DNA follows: TGTGCCAGCAGTTACTCCGAGCGGGGGAGGAATTCACCCCTCCACTTT. This sequence encodes CASSYSERGRNSPLHF.

The CDR3, as DNA: TGTGCCAGCAGCTTAGAATCTAGCTTCGGCACCGGGGAGCTGTTTTTT. Its protein product is CASSLESSFGTGELFF. This chain joins TRBV7-9 and TRBJ2-2; D is perhaps TRBD2 (5 bases). V was trimmed by 1 base and J by 4 bases, leaving 13 bases between them. The CDR3 has 16 residues. Germline V gene sequence: CDR1 SEHNR, CDR2 FQNEAQ (reference sequence).

The gene calls are TRBV28 and TRBJ2-2; 16 bases are shared with TRBD2. CDR1 MDHEN and CDR2 SYDVKM come from the germline V gene. Trimming at V came to 4 bases and at J to 8 bases, leaving 7 bases not matched to a gene. This CDR3 region has 17 residues. The CDR3 bases are TGTGCCAGCAGTTCGTGGGGACTAGCGGGAGGGCCAGGGGAGCTGTTTTTT. It is translated as CASSSWGLAGGPGELFF. Based on the CDR3 plus reference TRBV28 and TRBJ2-2, the full variable domain is DVKVTQSSRYLVKRTGEKVFLECVQDMDHENMFWYRQDPGLGLRLIYFSYDVKMKEKGDIPEGYSVSREKKERFSLILESASTNQTSMYLCASSSWGLAGGPGELFFGEGSRLTVL.

This clone was seen only a few times. The V gene is TRBV9, the J gene TRBJ2-7; 8 nucleotides agree with TRBD2. Trimming cost V 4 bases and J 2 bases; bases outside gene matches: 5. CDR1 and CDR2 (germline): SGDLS, YYNGEE. This CDR3 is built from 14 residues. Written as DNA, the CDR3 is TGTGCCAGCAGCCCCGGGGGGGCTACCTACGAGCAGTACTTC. Encoded protein: CASSPGGATYEQYF.

The table lists this clone with a count of one. This chain connects TRBV5-1 to TRBJ1-5; 11 nucleotides match TRBD1. This CDR3 spans 15 amino acids. Germline V gene sequence: CDR1 SGHRS, CDR2 YFSETQ. J lost 7 bases, V lost 0 bases, and 3 bases had no gene match. In DNA form, the CDR3 reads TGCGCCAGCAGCTTGGGGACAGGGGGCTACCAGCCCCAGCATTTT. Its protein product is CASSLGTGGYQPQHF.

In its sample, this clone was seen once. The chain links TRBV4-1 to TRBJ2-3; D is unclear. Trimming took 2 bases from V and 4 from J, leaving 16 bases between them. This CDR3 contains 16 residues. Looked up from germline, CDR1 is MGHRA and CDR2 is YSYEKL. CDR3 protein: CASSQKLGLTPDTQYF. CDR3 in DNA: TGCGCCAGCAGCCAAAAACTGGGCCTGACCCCAGATACGCAGTATTTT.

The chain employs TRBV7-3 and TRBJ1-5, with a weak D call TRBD1 (6 bases). The CDR3 has 11 amino acids. The germline CDR1 and CDR2 sequences are SGHTA and FQGTGA. With 5 bases removed from V and 11 bases from J, the gap between germline ends came to 10 bases. The chain's CDR3 is CASSPWDTQHF. For the CDR3, the DNA is TGTGCCAGCAGCCCGTGGGACACCCAGCATTTT. Supplemented by reference TRBV7-3 and TRBJ1-5, the full variable domain reads GAGVSQTPSNKVTEKGKYVELRCDPISGHTALYWYRQSLGQGPEFLIYFQGTGAADDSGLPNDRFFAVRPEGSVSTLKIQRTERGDSAVYLCASSPWDTQHFGDGTRLSIL.

The J gene is TRBJ1-2, the V gene TRBV5-4, with D unclear. Trimming stripped 0 bases from V and 2 bases from J, with 11 bases between. This CDR3 has 15 amino acids. Germline V gene sequence: CDR1 SGHNT, CDR2 YYREEE (reference sequence). The CDR3 nucleotides are TGTGCCAGCAGCTTGGTCCTTGCACAGAACTATGGCTACACCTTC. Translating it yields CASSLVLAQNYGYTF.

The chain is built from TRBV6-5 and TRBJ1-2, with TRBD1 matching 7 bases. V lost 6 bases and J lost 4; bases outside the gene matches: 8. Germline CDR1 and CDR2: MNHEY and SVGAGI. The CDR3 sequence is 14 residues long. CDR3 sequence: CASRLTTGTYGYTF. The CDR3 coding sequence is TGTGCCAGCAGACTGACGACAGGGACCTATGGCTACACCTTC.

The sample holds a few counts of this clone. The chain carries TRBV30 and TRBJ1-6; unclear D gene. The V end was cut by 0 bases, the J end by 8 bases, with 11 bases between. Germline V gene lookup returns CDR1 GTSNPN and CDR2 SVGIG (reference sequence). This CDR3 is built from 14 residues. Here the CDR3 DNA reads TGTGCCTGGAGTGTACTAGCCCCTTATTCACCCCTCCACTTT. Protein sequence: CAWSVLAPYSPLHF.

J is TRBJ2-1 and V is TRBV6-6, with D unclear. Trimming took off 2 bases at V and 0 bases at J, with 8 bases between the two ends. Germline loops: CDR1 MNHNY, CDR2 SVGAGI (reference sequence). The CDR3 spans 15 residues. The CDR3 sequence: CASSYGQSSYNEQFF. CDR3 DNA sequence: TGTGCCAGCAGTTACGGGCAGAGCTCCTACAATGAGCAGTTCTTC.

This chain links TRBV4-1 with TRBJ1-4; TRBD1 agrees at 7 bases. V trimming: 3 bases; J trimming: 8 bases; junction bases outside the gene matches: 9. The CDR3 is made up of 15 amino acids. Germline CDR1 MGHRA, CDR2 YSYEKL. DNA for the CDR3: TGCGCCAGCAGCCACCCAGAGGGGGCGGGCGAAAAACTGTTTTTT. Translated: CASSHPEGAGEKLFF.

The J gene is TRBJ2-3, the V gene TRBV5-8, with 12 nucleotides matching TRBD2. CDR1 and CDR2 (germline): SGHTS, YDEGEE. The CDR3 has 15 residues. V shed 3 bases and J 6 bases; nucleotides not matched to a gene: 5. DNA of the CDR3: TGTGCCAGCAGCTCTAGCGGGGGGGCCGCGGATACGCAGTATTTT. Translation: CASSSSGGAADTQYF.

V is TRBV11-3 and J is TRBJ2-1; possibly TRBD2 for D (5 bases). CDR1 is SGHNT and CDR2 is YENEEA in the germline V gene. The CDR3 is made up of 15 amino acids. V was trimmed by 7 bases and J by 9 bases, leaving 22 bases between them. The CDR3 DNA sequence: TGTGCCAGCACCCCAGGTAGCGCTGACCGGGGTGAGCAGTTCTTC. Its protein product is CASTPGSADRGEQFF.

This chain links TRBV18 with TRBJ1-5, with a weak D call TRBD1 (6 bases). This CDR3 is 15 amino acids long. Germline V gene data show CDR1 as KGHSH and CDR2 as LQKENI. V lost 3 bases, J lost 1 base, and 10 bases lay in between. The CDR3 DNA reads as TGTGCCAGCTCACCCAACCAGGGGAGCAATCAGCCCCAGCATTTT. Amino acid sequence: CASSPNQGSNQPQHF.

The chain's CDR3 is CATSRNREKSYNEQFF. In DNA form, the CDR3 reads TGTGCCACCAGTAGGAACAGGGAAAAGTCCTACAATGAGCAGTTCTTC. The genes are TRBV24-1 and TRBJ2-1; a possible D gene is TRBD1 (6 bases). V lost 6 bases and J lost 1, with 15 bases in between. Germline V gives CDR1 KGHDR, CDR2 SFDVKD. The CDR3 runs 16 residues.

This CDR3 reads CASSVFRDIYNEQFF. For the CDR3, the DNA is TGTGCCAGCAGCGTATTCCGGGACATCTACAATGAGCAGTTCTTC. The chain joins TRBV9 to TRBJ2-1; a possible D gene is TRBD1 (6 bases). The CDR3 has 15 residues. Germline V gene sequence: CDR1 SGDLS, CDR2 YYNGEE. V lost 1 base to trimming and J lost 3 bases, with 11 bases between them.

This sequence joins TRBV6-6 and TRBJ2-5, with D perhaps TRBD2 (5 bases). CDR3 length equals 10 residues. Germline-derived CDR1 and CDR2 are MNHNY and SVGAGI (reference sequence). Trimming removed 8 bases at V and 6 bases at J, with 7 bases between. The CDR3 sequence: CASRGKTQYF. CDR3 DNA: TGTGCCAGCCGGGGAAAGACCCAGTACTTC.

In DNA, the CDR3 is TGTGCCAGCCGGGACAGGGCCTACGAGCAGTACTTC. Its translation is CASRDRAYEQYF. This chain uses TRBV12-3 or TRBV12-4 with TRBJ2-7, with 9 bases identical to TRBD1. The ends lost 8 bases at V and 2 bases at J; junction bases unmatched: 1. The CDR3 is made up of 12 amino acids.

The chain combines TRBV11-3 with TRBJ2-7; D is unresolved. Germline CDR1 and CDR2: SGHNT and YENEEA. V lost 3 bases and J lost 2, with 8 bases in between. CDR3 length: 13 amino acids. CDR3 region: CASSFTVTYEQYF. CDR3 nucleotides: TGTGCCAGCAGCTTTACGGTTACCTACGAGCAGTACTTC.

This chain links TRBV9 with TRBJ1-3; D possibly corresponds to TRBD1 (5 bases). CDR3 length: 15 amino acids. Germline loops: CDR1 SGDLS, CDR2 YYNGEE. Trimming stripped 7 bases from V and 0 bases from J, with 14 bases between. CDR3 loop: CASRPAGLSGNTIYF. The CDR3 coding sequence is TGTGCCAGCCGACCAGCGGGACTCTCTGGAAACACCATATATTTT.

This chain links TRBV2 with TRBJ1-6; D remains unclear. The CDR3 sequence is 15 residues long. From germline, CDR1 is SNHLY and CDR2 FYNNEI. Trimming pared 5 bases from V and 3 bases from J, leaving 11 bases between. CDR3 DNA sequence: TGTGCCAGCAGTCCCTCGGAGGTCTATAATTCACCCCTCCACTTT. Its protein is CASSPSEVYNSPLHF.

The sample holds a few counts of this clone. The V call is TRBV5-1, the J call TRBJ1-2; 7 bases align to TRBD1. The CDR3 length is 15 residues. Germline loops: CDR1 SGHRS, CDR2 YFSETQ. V gave up 5 bases and J gave up 4 bases; unmatched junction bases: 11. In nucleotides, the CDR3 is TGCGCCAGCAGGGACCAGACAGGGAGAGCCTATGGCTACACCTTC. Encoded protein: CASRDQTGRAYGYTF.

V usage is TRBV2 and J usage is TRBJ2-5, with D unresolved. Germline V lookup: CDR1 SNHLY, CDR2 FYNNEI. The CDR3 covers 12 residues. Between the trimmed V and J ends, which lost 7 bases and 5 bases, there was a span of 11 bases. DNA of the CDR3: TGTGCCAGCAAACGCGGTCAGGAGACCCAGTACTTC. Translation gives CASKRGQETQYF.

Regarding this clone: A read error may account for a junction end that differs from germline. J is TRBJ2-5 and V is TRBV7-7; 10 nucleotides match TRBD2. This CDR3 spans 15 amino acids. The V gene's germline CDR1 is SSHAT and CDR2 FNYEAQ (reference sequence). CDR3 DNA: TGTGCTAGCAGCTTGGGACTAGCGCCCCAAGAGACCCAGTACTTC. Its translation is CASSLGLAPQETQYF.